This T cell receptor (beta chain) was retrieved from a study of shared clonotypes between healthy human individuals. Study details: Two women and a few men aged 18 to 49 served as donors.

CD4+ cells were split into CD45RA+ naive and CD45RA-negative memory subsets. The authors' processing: Filtering of immunoSEQ junctional sequences could not match full-length read filtering. Assay: immunoSEQ multiplex PCR; the TCRdb copy retains only in-frame clones and omits some. The DNA was the basis for D and trimming; V, J and clone size are from that table. The top ten clones hold under 0.45% of a sample with fewer than 1.6 million clones, 97% to 99% of them seen once. The germline V gene has CDR1 SGHRS and CDR2 YFSETQ. The CDR3 length is 15 residues. Deletions cut 0 bases from V and 6 bases from J, with 12 bases between.

Sample: naive CD4+ T cells sorted from blood. Subset denoted: CD45RA+ positively selected. The source of this sequence is a young man in good health. The J gene is TRBJ2-2, the V gene TRBV5-1; D may be TRBD2 (6 bases). The DNA of the CDR3 is TGCGCCAGCAGCTTGGGCACGGGGGTGGCCGGGGAGCTGTTTTTT. It yields the protein CASSLGTGVAGELFF.